One sample yielded the 13 T cell receptor beta chains listed below, sequenced in a study of T cells in localized non-small cell lung cancer. Clones were read by immunoSEQ multiplex PCR, and TCRdb kept only the in-frame ones, dropping some. Of tens of thousands of clones listed, 92% are singletons. The input for sequencing was peripheral blood mononuclear cells, taken before any cancer treatment. All receptors derive from a woman between 35 and 70 years old with stage III lung adenocarcinoma.

The chain uses TRBV30 and TRBJ2-4; perhaps D is TRBD1 or TRBD2 (5 bases each). Germline V CDR1 and CDR2: GTSNPN, SVGIG (reference sequence). V lost 3 bases, J lost 1 base, and 7 bases lay in between. This CDR3 comprises 13 residues. In DNA form, the CDR3 reads TGTGCCTGGAGGGGGGTGGCCAAAAACATTCAGTACTTC. This translates into CAWRGVAKNIQYF.

V and J are TRBV28 and TRBJ1-5, with no clear D. The CDR3 contains 15 residues. Per the germline V gene, CDR1 is MDHEN and CDR2 is SYDVKM. Trimming cost V 7 bases and J 3 bases, with 16 bases left between them. The CDR3 is CASNTEPGINQPQHF. DNA of the CDR3: TGTGCCAGCAATACCGAACCCGGAATCAATCAGCCCCAGCATTTT.

The chain joins TRBV6-1 to TRBJ1-3, with D maybe TRBD1 (6 bases). CDR1 and CDR2 (germline): MNHNS, SASEGT. This CDR3 is 15 amino acids long. V was shortened by 11 bases and J by 0 bases, with 17 bases between the two germline ends. The CDR3 nucleotides read TGTGCCTTACACGTACGGACAGCCTCTGGAAACACCATATATTTT. Its translation is CALHVRTASGNTIYF.

The genes are TRBV7-2 and TRBJ1-2; D not certain. V shed 1 base and J shed 4 bases, with 7 bases lying between them. From germline, CDR1 is SGHTA and CDR2 FQGNSA. The CDR3 runs to 13 residues. The CDR3 region has the DNA TGTGCCAGCAGCTTAGTGACGGTCTATGGCTACACCTTC. Protein sequence: CASSLVTVYGYTF.

J is TRBJ1-1 and V is TRBV2, with unresolved D. This CDR3 has 14 amino acids. Between the trimmed V and J ends, which lost 7 bases and 5 bases, there was a span of 17 bases. CDR1 SNHLY and CDR2 FYNNEI come from the germline V gene. Written as DNA, the CDR3 is TGTGCCAGCACGGAGGGAATTACGGAAACTGAAGCTTTCTTT. Translation: CASTEGITETEAFF. The variable domain in full, completed from reference TRBV2 and TRBJ1-1, reads EPEVTQTPSHQVTQMGQEVILRCVPISNHLYFYWYRQILGQKVEFLVSFYNNEISEKSEIFDDQFSVERPDGSNFTLKIRSTKLEDSAMYFCASTEGITETEAFFGQGTRLTVV.

The chain combines TRBV2 with TRBJ2-2, with no clear D. In germline, CDR1 is SNHLY, CDR2 FYNNEI. V was pared by 4 bases and J by 3 bases, with 12 bases between. The CDR3 is 15 amino acids. The CDR3 is CASSVGRPDTGELFF. For the CDR3, the DNA is TGTGCCAGCAGTGTAGGTAGGCCGGACACCGGGGAGCTGTTTTTT.

This chain uses TRBV19 with TRBJ2-1, with 7 positions matching TRBD1. Looked up from germline, CDR1 is LNHDA and CDR2 is SQIVND (reference sequence). There are 17 residues in the CDR3. V lost 6 bases to trimming and J lost 2 bases; unmatched junction nucleotides: 13. CDR3 loop: CASSIGPRDRPYNEQFF. The CDR3 DNA sequence: TGTGCCAGTAGCATTGGGCCCCGGGACAGACCCTACAATGAGCAGTTCTTC.

This clone was counted a single time. This rearrangement joins TRBV5-6 to TRBJ1-4; 7 positions agree with TRBD1. This CDR3 is built from 14 residues. CDR1 and CDR2 (germline): SGHDT, YYEEEE. The V gene end was trimmed by 4 bases and the J gene end by 7 bases; junction bases not matched to a gene: 7. Here the CDR3 reads CASSVTGYGEKLFF. Written as DNA, the CDR3 is TGTGCCAGCAGCGTGACAGGGTATGGTGAAAAACTGTTTTTT.

This clone has just one count. CDR3 sequence (DNA): TGTGCCAGCAGCTTAGGCCTAGGGGGGTTTGGCTACACCTTC. Residues: CASSLGLGGFGYTF. The J gene is TRBJ1-2, the V gene TRBV13; D may be TRBD1 (6 bases). V gave up 0 bases and J gave up 7 bases, with 12 bases separating them. Looked up from germline, CDR1 is PRHDT and CDR2 is FYEKMQ (reference sequence). The CDR3 spans 14 residues.

Only one count was recorded for this clone. The chain links TRBV4-3 to TRBJ2-2, with 9 bases identical to TRBD1. The CDR3 loop spans 15 amino acids. Germline V gene sequence: CDR1 LGHNA, CDR2 YSLEER. The ends lost 1 base at V and 7 bases at J; junction bases unmatched: 4. The DNA for the CDR3 is TGCGCCAGCAGCCAAGTGGGACAGGGAATCGGGGAGCTGTTTTTT. Translated: CASSQVGQGIGELFF.

This clone was recorded only once. J is TRBJ2-2 and V is TRBV28; TRBD1 aligns across 7 bases. J lost 5 bases, V lost 3 bases, and 3 bases had no gene match. The CDR3 is 14 amino acids. CDR1 and CDR2 (germline): MDHEN, SYDVKM. The CDR3 DNA reads TGTGCCAGCAGTTTGGGACAGATGACCGGGGAGCTGTTTTTT. Translation gives CASSLGQMTGELFF.

The CDR3 here is CASSFGRVAVTGELFF. DNA of the CDR3: TGTGCCAGCAGCTTTGGGAGGGTGGCTGTCACCGGGGAGCTGTTTTTT. This sequence joins TRBV5-4 and TRBJ2-2; 7 bases are shared with TRBD2. Unmatched junction bases numbered 8, after V lost 2 bases and J lost 4 bases. Germline CDR1 reads SGHNT; CDR2 reads YYREEE (reference sequence). The CDR3 totals 16 residues.

This clone was observed once. This chain uses TRBV4-2 with TRBJ2-1; D is unclear. This CDR3 contains 17 residues. V was cut by 0 bases and J by 6 bases, with 18 bases left in between. Germline assignment: CDR1 LGHNA and CDR2 YNFKEQ. The CDR3, as DNA: TGTGCCAGCAGCCAAGAGGGCCTCTCAACACAGCTCAATGAGCAGTTCTTC. Its protein is CASSQEGLSTQLNEQFF.